This TCR beta chain was recovered during a study of cytomegalovirus exposure and HLA in healthy donors. Across the study: The roughly 110 validation repertoires were reported in a later analysis to have been generated on the same platform as the roughly 680 first-cohort repertoires. Overall study findings and caveats: Some TCR beta chains (about 170 of them) were listed as cytomegalovirus-associated.

Concerning this clone itself: Its antigen is as yet unknown.

Method: immunoSEQ multiplex PCR; TCRdb's copy keeps in-frame clones and lacks some. Here the sample spans about 150,000 clones, 70% to 90% being singletons. V lost 1 base and J lost 2; bases outside the gene matches: 11. The germline gives CDR1 GTSNPN, CDR2 SVGIG (reference sequence). This CDR3 has 16 amino acids. This clonotype was sampled from a woman in her late teens or twenties in good health and CMV-seropositive. This chain joins TRBV30 and TRBJ2-7, with 7 positions matching TRBD1. Specimen: PBMCs. The CDR3 bases are TGTGCCTGGAGTGCCCCCGCCCCGGGACAGACCTACGAGCAGTACTTC. The encoded protein is CAWSAPAPGQTYEQYF.